This T cell receptor beta chain was profiled in a study of T cells in narcolepsy (dated by TCRdb to between 2018 and 2020). Background on the whole study: Healthy control donors were enrolled in the study alongside patients who had narcolepsy type 1 or type 2 (NT1, NT2). To look for autoreactive T cells in narcolepsy patients that target self-antigens of hypocretin neurons (hypocretin, TRIB2), the study used TCR Vbeta sequencing to follow clonotypes in blood and CSF. General study outcomes and caveats: Patients and controls had similar numbers of sequenced blood memory CD4+ clonotypes, with averages of around 40,000 in patients and 30,000 to 35,000 in controls. Plots that compared CSF and blood CD4+ T cell clonotypes from the same patient highlighted HCRT-specific and TRIB2-specific autoreactive clonotypes. According to the report, autoreactive clonotypes were detected serially in the blood of the same patients and of different patients, but not in healthy controls. Some blood memory CD4+ repertoires from patients and controls contained no sequences matching autoreactive T cell clones.

For TCR Vbeta sequencing, memory CD4+ T cells were sorted ex vivo from the peripheral blood of narcolepsy patients and healthy controls. Notes on this clone: Its antigen has not been determined. Per-base qualities were not stored, and no clone one base away is much larger.

CDR1 and CDR2 (SGHKS, YYEKEE) derive from the germline V gene (reference sequence). Deletion took 0 bases off V and 0 bases off J, with a span of 10 bases between the germline ends. The CDR3 numbers 15 residues from cysteine through phenylalanine. Only the CDR3 region is kept as DNA, spanning 45 bases read in frame from base 1. The library came from the immunoSEQ multiplex PCR assay. TCRdb provides this immuneACCESS table in a form limited to in-frame rearrangements. Some clones are lacking; in checked studies, under half of them reflect an unresolved V gene, and why the rest are absent is not known. This sample lists fewer than 35,000 clones; 75% to 90% were detected once. The ten largest clones represent about 2.8% of the sample.

Here the chain combines TRBV5-5 and TRBJ2-7; the D gene is perhaps TRBD2, from 5 matching bases. The origin of this receptor is a human donor with narcolepsy. Material: CD45RA- memory CD4+ T cells from PBMCs. The cell subset or site label corresponds to: memory T cells sorted ex vivo from peripheral blood. The CDR3 loop reads CASSLAPGSSYEQYF. The base sequence is TGTGCCAGCAGCTTGGCCCCGGGAAGCTCCTACGAGCAGTACTTC.